These 18 T cell receptor beta chains originate from one sample sequenced in a study of shared clonotypes between healthy human individuals (dated by TCRdb to the early 2020s). CD8 naive samples consisted of CD45RO-negative cells that were positively selected for CCR7, yielding a CD45RA+CCR7+ population without TemRA cells. The library relied on the immunoSEQ multiplex PCR assay. TCRdb carries this immuneACCESS record with in-frame sequences only. Its versions omit some clonotypes, under half of them owing to an unresolved V gene in the studies checked, with the rest unexplained. A total of fewer than 850,000 clones appear in this sample, about 96% of them only once. Over 0.2% of the sample is in the top ten clones. The specimen was naive CD8+ T cells sorted from blood. The cell subset or site label on this specimen signifies: CD45RA+CCR7+. The receptors originated from a young man in good health.

This clone was picked up one time. The rearrangement uses TRBV6-6 and TRBJ2-5; possibly TRBD1 for D (5 bases). CDR1 and CDR2 (germline): MNHNY, SVGAGI (reference sequence). The ends were cut back, 0 bases at V and 2 bases at J, with 7 bases in the middle. The CDR3 covers 14 residues. The CDR3: CASSYSSGQETQYF. CDR3 in DNA: TGTGCCAGCAGTTACTCCTCAGGGCAAGAGACCCAGTACTTC.

This rearrangement joins TRBV5-8 to TRBJ1-1; D is unclear. The V and J ends lost 1 base and 11 bases respectively, with 21 bases between them. CDR3 length equals 15 residues. Germline V gene lookup returns CDR1 SGHTS and CDR2 YDEGEE. The CDR3 sequence is CASSLRETGEFVAFF. For the CDR3, the DNA is TGTGCCAGCAGCTTGCGGGAGACCGGGGAATTTGTGGCTTTCTTT.

The rearrangement joins TRBV15 to TRBJ1-5, with D tentatively TRBD1 (5 bases). The CDR3 runs 15 residues. V was pared by 1 base and J by 1 base, with 8 bases between. CDR1 and CDR2 (germline): LNHNV, YYDKDF (reference sequence). CDR3 sequence (DNA): TGTGCCACCAGCAGAGGGCAGGGCAGCAATCAGCCCCAGCATTTT. It translates to CATSRGQGSNQPQHF.

This chain connects TRBV29-1 to TRBJ2-1; D is perhaps TRBD1 or TRBD2 (6 bases each). CDR1 is SQVTM, CDR2 ANQGSEA, per germline. The CDR3 is made up of 14 amino acids. Trimming cost V 7 bases and J 4 bases, with 17 bases left between them. The CDR3, as DNA: TGCAGCGGGGGGCTCGGAGGGACTTACAATGAGCAGTTCTTC. This sequence encodes CSGGLGGTYNEQFF.

This chain links TRBV14 with TRBJ2-3, with 13 bases that match TRBD2. There are 17 residues in the CDR3. The germline gives CDR1 SGHDN, CDR2 FVKESK. Germline trimming cut 4 bases from V and 2 bases from J; bases unmatched to any gene: 6. Written as DNA, the CDR3 is TGTGCCAGCAGCCTACGGACTAGCGGGAGCTACACAGATACGCAGTATTTT. It encodes CASSLRTSGSYTDTQYF.

Details on this clone: The same CDR3 is also encoded by other DNA sequences in this sample. V gene TRBV27 combines with J gene TRBJ2-5; D might be TRBD2 (7 bases). Germline values: CDR1 MNHEY, CDR2 SMNVEV (reference sequence). The CDR3 runs 14 residues. V was shortened by 1 base and J by 3 bases, with 9 bases between the two germline ends. The CDR3 DNA reads as TGTGCCAGCAGTTTATTAGGGGGGGAAGAGACCCAGTACTTC. It is translated as CASSLLGGEETQYF.

The chain is built from TRBV6-6 and TRBJ1-5; D perhaps matches TRBD1 (5 bases). CDR3 length: 16 amino acids. The germline V gene encodes CDR1 MNHNY and CDR2 SVGAGI (reference sequence). Trimming left V 2 bases short and J 4 bases short, with 15 bases between. This CDR3 is CASSYLGTSPNQPQHF. The DNA for the CDR3 is TGTGCCAGCAGTTACCTCGGGACCTCCCCTAATCAGCCCCAGCATTTT.

J is TRBJ2-7 and V is TRBV11-2; no definite D call. The germline V gene encodes CDR1 SGHAT and CDR2 FQNNGV. V was trimmed by 1 base and J by 5 bases, leaving 9 bases between them. The CDR3 length is 13 residues. This chain's CDR3 is CASSLGSSNEQYF. The CDR3 coding sequence is TGTGCCAGCAGCTTAGGGTCGTCCAACGAGCAGTACTTC.

The chain has TRBV9 and TRBJ1-2; a possible D gene is TRBD1 (6 bases). This CDR3 is built from 15 residues. V was pared by 2 bases and J by 6 bases, with 17 bases between. CDR1 SGDLS and CDR2 YYNGEE come from the germline V gene. The chain's CDR3 is CASSVSSRGADGYTF. The CDR3 DNA sequence: TGTGCCAGCAGCGTCTCATCCCGGGGGGCTGATGGCTACACCTTC.

The chain couples TRBV5-4 to TRBJ2-3, with D perhaps TRBD1 (6 bases). Germline CDR1 SGHNT, CDR2 YYREEE (reference sequence). The CDR3 has 14 residues. Deletions cut 2 bases from V and 0 bases from J, with 7 bases between. CDR3 in amino acids: CASSFQGSTDTQYF. The DNA for the CDR3 is TGTGCCAGCAGCTTCCAGGGGAGCACAGATACGCAGTATTTT.

The chain has TRBV9 and TRBJ2-2; D is unclear. V gave up 6 bases and J gave up 4 bases, with 10 bases separating them. There are 13 residues in the CDR3. Germline V gene lookup returns CDR1 SGDLS and CDR2 YYNGEE. The CDR3 reads CASNEGLTGELFF. In DNA, the CDR3 is TGTGCCAGCAACGAAGGTCTCACCGGGGAGCTGTTTTTT.

The gene calls are TRBV29-1 and TRBJ2-2, with 10 nucleotides matching TRBD2. The germline V gene encodes CDR1 SQVTM and CDR2 ANQGSEA. CDR3 length: 13 amino acids. V lost 4 bases to trimming and J lost 6 bases; unmatched junction nucleotides: 2. The CDR3 loop reads CSVVLAGSGELFF. The CDR3 nucleotides read TGCAGCGTTGTACTAGCGGGATCCGGGGAGCTGTTTTTT.

This clone is a singleton in its sample. V is TRBV27 and J is TRBJ2-7; 9 bases agree with TRBD1. Trimming at V came to 11 bases and at J to 3 bases, leaving 11 bases not matched to a gene. The germline V gene encodes CDR1 MNHEY and CDR2 SMNVEV (reference sequence). This CDR3 contains 14 residues. The CDR3 DNA is TGTGCCGCGGGACCGGGACAGGGCTTCTACGAGCAGTACTTC. Its protein product is CAAGPGQGFYEQYF.

This chain links TRBV4-1 with TRBJ2-3, with TRBD1 matching over 7 bases. V gave up 3 bases and J gave up 4 bases; unmatched junction bases: 7. Germline V gene sequence: CDR1 MGHRA, CDR2 YSYEKL. The CDR3 is made up of 15 amino acids. The CDR3 loop is CASSQSTGVADTQYF. CDR3 coding DNA: TGCGCCAGCAGCCAGTCTACAGGGGTAGCAGATACGCAGTATTTT.

About this clone itself: The sample holds other DNA sequences that translate to the same CDR3. The rearrangement uses TRBV7-3 and TRBJ2-3; D is uncertain. Germline loops: CDR1 SGHTA, CDR2 FQGTGA. The CDR3 covers 14 residues. V was clipped by 2 bases and J by 4 bases, with 10 bases between them. Here the CDR3 reads CASSLSGSPDTQYF. CDR3 nucleotides: TGTGCCAGCAGCTTATCGGGTAGCCCAGATACGCAGTATTTT. Full variable domain (missing parts from reference TRBV7-3 and TRBJ2-3): GAGVSQTPSNKVTEKGKYVELRCDPISGHTALYWYRQSLGQGPEFLIYFQGTGAADDSGLPNDRFFAVRPEGSVSTLKIQRTERGDSAVYLCASSLSGSPDTQYFGPGTRLTVL.

V and J are TRBV7-9 and TRBJ2-1; 9 nucleotides match TRBD2. In germline, CDR1 is SEHNR, CDR2 FQNEAQ (reference sequence). The ends lost 1 base at V and 5 bases at J; junction bases unmatched: 3. CDR3 size: 15 residues. For the CDR3, the DNA is TGTGCCAGCAGCTTAGAGGTAGCGGGAGACAATGAGCAGTTCTTC. Its translation is CASSLEVAGDNEQFF.

The rearrangement uses TRBV6-6 and TRBJ1-2; D is ambiguous. Germline loops: CDR1 MNHNY, CDR2 SVGAGI (reference sequence). The germline V and J ends were trimmed by 4 bases and 8 bases, with 17 bases remaining between them. The CDR3 sequence is 14 residues long. Here the CDR3 DNA reads TGTGCCAGCAGTTCAACCTACCGGGGATCCGGCTACACCTTC. Translating gives CASSSTYRGSGYTF.

The chain joins TRBV7-2 to TRBJ2-1; D remains unclear. The CDR3 totals 11 residues. The V gene's germline CDR1 is SGHTA and CDR2 FQGNSA. V lost 4 bases and J 10 bases, leaving 8 bases between the germline ends. The DNA for the CDR3 is TGTGCCAGCAGCTCCTCCCGGGAGCAGTTCTTC. It yields the protein CASSSSREQFF.